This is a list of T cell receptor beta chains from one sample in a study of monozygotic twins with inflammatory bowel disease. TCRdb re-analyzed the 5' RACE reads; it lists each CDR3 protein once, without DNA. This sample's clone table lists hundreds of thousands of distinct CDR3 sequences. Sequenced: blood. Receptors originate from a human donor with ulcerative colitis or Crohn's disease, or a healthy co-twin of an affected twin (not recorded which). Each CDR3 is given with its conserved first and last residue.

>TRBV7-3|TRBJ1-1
CASSLRGENTEAFF
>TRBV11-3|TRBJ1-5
CASSCYLRVNQPQHF
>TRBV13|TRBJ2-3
CASRRRDIQDTQYF
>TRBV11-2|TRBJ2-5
CASSLGLLAQQETQYF
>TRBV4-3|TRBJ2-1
CASSRRTSGGASYNEQFF
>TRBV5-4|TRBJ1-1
CASSWEQGNTEAFF
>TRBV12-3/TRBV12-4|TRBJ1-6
CASSLAYNSPLHF
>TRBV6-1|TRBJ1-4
CASSRAGGGNEKLFF
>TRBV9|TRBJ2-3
CASSVGSREVVDTQYF
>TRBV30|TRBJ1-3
CAWTTGNTIYF
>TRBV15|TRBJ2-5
CATSSPDQETQYF
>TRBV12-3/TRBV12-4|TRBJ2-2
CASSSLGANTGELFF
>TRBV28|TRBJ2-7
CASSPDRNSYEQYF
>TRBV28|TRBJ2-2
CASSSPGGGVELFF
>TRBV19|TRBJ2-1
CASSTLTSGGPNEQFF